The rows below give T cell receptor beta chains drawn from one sample of a study of cytomegalovirus exposure and HLA in healthy donors. TCRdb's table, derived via immunoSEQ multiplex PCR, lists solely in-frame clones and lacks some. The sample holds about 100,000 clones, 65% to 85% seen once. The sequenced sample was PBMCs. All receptors derive from a man in his forties in good health and CMV-seropositive. CDR3s include the opening cysteine and the closing phenylalanine or tryptophan. The D gene is left open where the match is weak. Rows give clone size only sometimes, using once, few, many, or a class for an expanded clone.

18,TRBV7-3,TRBD2,-,TRBJ2-1,TGTGCCAGCAGCTTCCGAGGGGAGAGGCGGGGGGCACACAATGAGCAGTTCTTC,CASSFRGERRGAHNEQFF
14,TRBV4-2,-,few,TRBJ2-1,TGTGCCAGCAGCCCAGTCGGGGGTAGGGATGAGCAGTTCTTC,CASSPVGGRDEQFF
15,TRBV11-2,-,-,TRBJ2-7,TGTGCCAGCAGCTTAGATTTTATCGTCCGGGGGGAGCAGTACTTC,CASSLDFIVRGEQYF
17,TRBV18,-,-,TRBJ1-5,TGTGCCAGCTCACCATTTTCTTCGGGGGAGGGTCGTCAGCCCCAGCATTTT,CASSPFSSGEGRQPQHF
20,TRBV6-7,-,-,TRBJ2-7,TGTGCCAGCAGTAGCGGCCGCGGGCGGACCCCGCAACACCCTTCCTACGAGCAGTACTTC,CASSSGRGRTPQHPSYEQYF
15,TRBV7-6,TRBD1,-,TRBJ2-2,TGTGCCAGCAGCAGGCAGGGGGCGAACACCGGGGAGCTGTTTTTT,CASSRQGANTGELFF
13,TRBV2,TRBD1,few,TRBJ1-1,TGTGCCACCGCGGACAGGCCGAACACTGAAGCTTTCTTT,CATADRPNTEAFF
14,TRBV5-5,-,-,TRBJ1-5,TGTGCCAGCAGCTTTTCAACAGGGAATCAGCCCCAGCATTTT,CASSFSTGNQPQHF
18,TRBV2,-,-,TRBJ2-6,TGTGCCAGCAGTCCATGGGCAGGGGAGTTATCTGGGGCCAACGTCCTGACTTTC,CASSPWAGELSGANVLTF
13,TRBV9,-,-,TRBJ2-3,TGTGCCAGCAGCGCTGTCCAGGGAGATACGCAGTATTTT,CASSAVQGDTQYF
16,TRBV19,TRBD1,few,TRBJ1-2,TGTGCCAGTAGTACGCCGGGACAGGGGGTTGGCTATGGCTACACCTTC,CASSTPGQGVGYGYTF
14,TRBV5-1,TRBD1,once,TRBJ1-1,TGCGCCAGCAGCATGGACAGGTTGAACACTGAAGCTTTCTTT,CASSMDRLNTEAFF
13,TRBV15,-,-,TRBJ2-7,TGTGCCACCCGAACCCGGACTTCCTACGAGCAGTACTTC,CATRTRTSYEQYF
11,TRBV7-8,-,-,TRBJ2-5,TGTGCCAGCAGCTTAGCGGAGACCCAGTACTTC,CASSLAETQYF
13,TRBV5-8,-,-,TRBJ1-6,TGTGCCACCTTCGGGGGTCCCAATTCACCCCTCCACTTT,CATFGGPNSPLHF
14,TRBV9,-,few,TRBJ1-2,TGTGCCAGCAGCCCTTCGACAGAGAACTATGGCTACACCTTC,CASSPSTENYGYTF
13,TRBV9,-,few,TRBJ2-5,TGTGCCAGCAGCGTCGGAGGACAAGAGACCCAGTACTTC,CASSVGGQETQYF
13,TRBV11-1,-,-,TRBJ2-3,TGTGCCAGCAGCTTACATGCAGGGGATACGCAGTATTTT,CASSLHAGDTQYF
13,TRBV2,-,few,TRBJ1-5,TGTGCCAGCAGGAGGGATAGCAATCAGCCCCAGCATTTT,CASRRDSNQPQHF
14,TRBV7-9,TRBD1,-,TRBJ1-5,TGTGCCAGCAGCTCGGACAGGGACCTTCAGCCCCAGCATTTT,CASSSDRDLQPQHF
13,TRBV13,-,-,TRBJ2-7,TGTGCCAGCAGCGAGACAGTTTCTTACGAGCAGTACTTC,CASSETVSYEQYF
14,TRBV28,-,-,TRBJ2-3,TGTGCCAGCAGCCAGGGGGGCGCCTCAGATACGCAGTATTTT,CASSQGGASDTQYF
14,TRBV27,-,-,TRBJ2-7,TGTGCCAGCAGGGGACCGGGACAACCTACGGAGCAGTACTTC,CASRGPGQPTEQYF
15,TRBV10-3,TRBD1,-,TRBJ1-2,TGTGCCATCAGTGAGTCGGGACAGGGTCCGTATGGCTACACCTTC,CAISESGQGPYGYTF
14,TRBV27,-,few,TRBJ1-5,TGTGCCAGCAGTTTAGGAGGGGCCGATCAGCCCCAGCATTTT,CASSLGGADQPQHF
11,TRBV2,-,-,TRBJ1-4,TGTGCCAGCAGTGAATTTGCGGAACTGTTTTTT,CASSEFAELFF
14,TRBV29-1,TRBD1,once,TRBJ2-5,TGCAGCGTCGAAAAGAGGGACAGACCCGAGGCCCAGTACTTC,CSVEKRDRPEAQYF
14,TRBV5-1,-,-,TRBJ1-1,TGCGCCAGCAGCTCCCCCCAGGGAAACACTGAAGCTTTCTTT,CASSSPQGNTEAFF
16,TRBV19,TRBD2,once,TRBJ2-1,TGTGCCAGTAGTCCGTCGCGGGCTAGCGGCTACAATGAGCAGTTCTTC,CASSPSRASGYNEQFF
14,TRBV18,-,-,TRBJ1-2,TGTGCCAGCTCACCACCTGCGGACAGATATGGCTACACCTTC,CASSPPADRYGYTF
13,TRBV27,-,few,TRBJ2-7,TGTGCCAGCAGTTTCCGGGAGACCTACGAGCAGTACTTC,CASSFRETYEQYF
16,TRBV9,TRBD2,-,TRBJ2-7,TGTGCCAGCAGCGTGGCTAGCGGGGGGGCCTATATCGAGCAGTACTTC,CASSVASGGAYIEQYF
14,TRBV2,TRBD2,-,TRBJ2-1,TGTGCCAGCAAGGAGACTAGCGGGGGGAATGAGCAGTTCTTC,CASKETSGGNEQFF
15,TRBV5-1,-,-,TRBJ2-7,TGCGCCAGCAGCCTGGGGACACCCACGTTGGGGGAGCAGTACTTC,CASSLGTPTLGEQYF
14,TRBV2,-,-,TRBJ2-4,TGTGCCAGCAACCGAGGCCTAGCCAAAAACAGTCAGTACTTC,CASNRGLAKNSQYF
15,TRBV4-1,TRBD1,-,TRBJ1-5,TGCGCCAGCAGCCAAGACGGACAGGGGTTTCAGCCCCAGCATTTT,CASSQDGQGFQPQHF
16,TRBV2,TRBD1,-,TRBJ2-1,TGTGCCAGCAGTGAAAGACGGGACAGGCGTAACAATGAGCAGTTCTTC,CASSERRDRRNNEQFF
14,TRBV5-1,-,-,TRBJ2-5,TGCGCCAGCAGCTTGGATTCGTACCAAGAGACCCAGTACTTC,CASSLDSYQETQYF
13,TRBV6-4,-,-,TRBJ1-1,TGTGCCAGCAGTGTTACCAGGGATGCTGAAGCTTTCTTT,CASSVTRDAEAFF
14,TRBV30,TRBD1,-,TRBJ2-7,TGTGCCTGGAGTGTATTACAGGGGGCCTACGAGCAGTACTTC,CAWSVLQGAYEQYF